This passage covers 27 T cell receptor beta chains from one sample sequenced in a study of vaccination and CD4 T cells after COVID-19. Sequencing of cultured CD4+ T cell DNA used the Oncomine TCR Beta short-read assay. TCRdb recomputed calls from the PCR reads with MiXCR, one row per CDR3 protein. The sample includes about 15,000 distinct CDR3 sequences, approximately 58% of them seen just once. Treatment noted: approximately nine-day PBMC culture with coronavirus spike peptide pools or control peptides (ViraFEST assay). Their antigen targets remain unknown. The sample consisted of CD4+ T cells from blood, cultured in vitro. The receptors were sampled from a human donor who had recovered from COVID-19.

The rearrangement joins TRBV6-5 to TRBJ1-5; weak D call: TRBD1 (5 bases). The CDR3 is 15 amino acids. CDR1 is MNHEY and CDR2 is SVGAGI in the germline V gene. The V gene lost 4 bases and the J gene lost 4 bases, with 14 bases spanning the gap. This chain's CDR3 is CASSWGHGGNQPQHF. The CDR3 region has the DNA TGTGCCAGCAGTTGGGGCCATGGGGGAAATCAGCCCCAGCATTTT.

This rearrangement joins TRBV6-2 or TRBV6-3 to TRBJ1-2, with a weak D call TRBD1 (5 bases). The V end lost 5 bases, the J end lost 4 bases, and 14 bases lay between the germline ends. In germline, CDR1 is MNHEY, CDR2 SVGEGT. The CDR3 is 14 residues long. CDR3 coding DNA: TGTGCCAGCAGTGACCCCGGCAGGGCCTATGGCTACACCTTC. Amino acid sequence: CASSDPGRAYGYTF.

The CDR3 sequence: CASSSRLAGLLDEQFF. CDR3 in DNA: TGTGCCAGCAGCTCCCGACTAGCGGGACTTTTGGATGAGCAGTTCTTC. V usage is TRBV7-9 and J usage is TRBJ2-1, with TRBD2 matching over 11 bases. The CDR3 sequence is 16 residues long. Germline values: CDR1 SEHNR, CDR2 FQNEAQ (reference sequence). The V segment lost 4 bases and the J segment 8 bases; nucleotides outside the gene matches: 10.

This chain joins TRBV12-3 or TRBV12-4 and TRBJ1-5; D remains unclear. This CDR3 spans 12 amino acids. V was trimmed by 6 bases and J by 5 bases, leaving 8 bases between them. CDR3 amino acids: CASRLRDQPQHF. CDR3 DNA sequence: TGTGCCAGCAGGTTGAGGGATCAGCCCCAGCATTTT.

The chain employs TRBV2 and TRBJ2-2, with 9 nucleotides matching TRBD1. With 6 bases clipped from V and 5 bases from J, the junction kept 7 bases outside the gene matches. The CDR3 runs to 15 residues. Germline V gene sequence: CDR1 SNHLY, CDR2 FYNNEI. In DNA, the CDR3 is TGTGCCAGCAGCGGGGACAGGGTGGGAACCGGGGAGCTGTTTTTT. Protein: CASSGDRVGTGELFF.

V is TRBV27 and J is TRBJ2-7; D may correspond to TRBD1 or TRBD2 (5 bases each). The CDR3 spans 13 residues. Deletions cut 5 bases from V and 3 bases from J, with 11 bases between. Germline V gives CDR1 MNHEY, CDR2 SMNVEV (reference sequence). The CDR3 region has the DNA TGTGCCAGCAGTATGGGACCGAGCTACGAGCAGTACTTC. This gives the protein CASSMGPSYEQYF.

This clonotype came up a few times. This chain uses TRBV6-1 with TRBJ1-2; 8 nucleotides line up with TRBD1. The CDR3 length is 13 residues. CDR1 and CDR2 from the germline V gene are MNHNS and SASEGT. The V gene end was trimmed by 3 bases and the J gene end by 5 bases; junction bases not matched to a gene: 2. CDR3 sequence: CASSDGQGYGYTF. CDR3 DNA: TGTGCCAGCAGTGATGGACAGGGTTATGGCTACACCTTC.

This clonotype was seen only a few times. The genes are TRBV18 and TRBJ1-1, with a possible D match to TRBD1 (5 bases). The CDR3 covers 15 residues. V was cut by 0 bases and J by 3 bases, with 11 bases left in between. CDR1 and CDR2 (germline): KGHSH, LQKENI. The DNA of the CDR3 is TGTGCCAGCTCACCACCTACGGGAGGGGACACTGAAGCTTTCTTT. It yields the protein CASSPPTGGDTEAFF. Full variable domain (missing parts from reference TRBV18 and TRBJ1-1): NAGVMQNPRHLVRRRGQEARLRCSPMKGHSHVYWYRQLPEEGLKFMVYLQKENIIDESGMPKERFSAEFPKEGPSILRIQQVVRGDSAAYFCASSPPTGGDTEAFFGQGTRLTVV.

The J gene is TRBJ2-3, the V gene TRBV2; possible D gene TRBD1, 5 bases. The CDR3 runs 15 residues. The ends were cut back, 7 bases at V and 3 bases at J, with 17 bases in the middle. Germline V gives CDR1 SNHLY, CDR2 FYNNEI. CDR3 residues: CASTPGHGDTDTQYF. The CDR3 coding sequence is TGTGCCAGCACCCCAGGACACGGCGATACAGATACGCAGTATTTT.

The chain is built from TRBV20-1 and TRBJ2-1; tentative D call: TRBD2 (5 bases). V was cut by 1 base and J by 7 bases, with 14 bases left in between. The germline gives CDR1 DFQATT, CDR2 SNEGSKA (reference sequence). CDR3 length: 14 amino acids. The CDR3 sequence: CSARGPGRGNEQFF. The CDR3 DNA follows: TGCAGTGCTAGAGGTCCGGGGAGAGGGAATGAGCAGTTCTTC.

The chain joins TRBV20-1 to TRBJ1-2; D possibly corresponds to TRBD1 (5 bases). Per germline, CDR1 DFQATT and CDR2 SNEGSKA (reference sequence). The CDR3 length is 11 residues. V was trimmed by 6 bases and J by 4 bases, leaving 9 bases between them. This CDR3 is CSAPTGYGYTF. DNA for the CDR3: TGCAGTGCGCCTACAGGCTATGGCTACACCTTC.

This clonotype qualifies as medium-sized. The rearrangement links TRBV6-1 to TRBJ1-2, with 9 bases matching TRBD1. V shed 4 bases, J shed 3 bases, and the junction held 3 bases outside the gene matches. This CDR3 is built from 14 residues. Germline-derived CDR1 and CDR2 are MNHNS and SASEGT. The DNA for the CDR3 is TGTGCCAGCAGTGGACAGGGGGGTTACTATGGCTACACCTTC. It codes for CASSGQGGYYGYTF.

This clonotype has only one observation. The V gene is TRBV10-3, the J gene TRBJ2-1; D remains ambiguous. The V gene lost 2 bases and the J gene lost 7 bases, with 9 bases spanning the gap. This CDR3 has 13 residues. Per germline, CDR1 ENHRY and CDR2 SYGVKD. The CDR3 loop is CAISEPSENEQFF. CDR3 DNA sequence: TGTGCCATCAGTGAGCCGAGCGAGAATGAGCAGTTCTTC.

Only one count was recorded for this clonotype. The gene calls are TRBV27 and TRBJ1-5; 7 bases are a match to TRBD1. The V gene's germline CDR1 is MNHEY and CDR2 SMNVEV (reference sequence). This CDR3 contains 13 residues. The V gene end was trimmed by 5 bases and the J gene end by 6 bases; junction bases not matched to a gene: 4. The CDR3 here is CASSADRVQPQHF. The CDR3 coding sequence is TGTGCCAGCAGTGCCGACAGGGTTCAGCCCCAGCATTTT.

The V call is TRBV28, the J call TRBJ1-5; D possibly corresponds to TRBD1 (5 bases). Per the germline V gene, CDR1 is MDHEN and CDR2 is SYDVKM. Trimming took 6 bases from V and 7 from J, leaving 13 bases between them. The CDR3 sequence is 13 residues long. CDR3 DNA sequence: TGTGCCAGCAGGGCCAGGGTGAGGCAGCCCCAGCATTTT. Translated, it gives CASRARVRQPQHF.

In this sample, this clonotype turned up a few times. This chain connects TRBV20-1 to TRBJ2-7; D is uncertain. This CDR3 is 11 amino acids long. CDR1 is DFQATT, CDR2 SNEGSKA, per germline (reference sequence). The V end lost 8 bases, the J end lost 0 bases, and 8 bases lay between the germline ends. CDR3 coding DNA: TGCAGTACCCGTAGCTCCTACGAGCAGTACTTC. Translation gives CSTRSSYEQYF.

The gene calls are TRBV6-5 and TRBJ1-5; 10 bases match TRBD1. The CDR3 sequence is 16 residues long. Germline V gene lookup returns CDR1 MNHEY and CDR2 SVGAGI. Trimming took 3 bases from V and 2 from J; bases not matched to a gene: 4. The CDR3 here is CASSYSGQGGNQPQHF. CDR3 DNA: TGTGCCAGCAGTTATAGCGGACAGGGGGGCAATCAGCCCCAGCATTTT.

Here the CDR3 reads CASSSRDRGITEQFF. For the CDR3, the DNA is TGCGCCAGCAGCTCCCGGGACAGGGGAATAACTGAGCAGTTCTTC. This chain links TRBV5-1 with TRBJ2-1; TRBD1 aligns across 10 bases. CDR3 length: 15 amino acids. Germline V CDR1 and CDR2: SGHRS, YFSETQ. V lost 3 bases and J lost 9; bases outside the gene matches: 9. The full variable domain, completed using reference TRBV5-1 and TRBJ2-1, is KAGVTQTPRYLIKTRGQQVTLSCSPISGHRSVSWYQQTPGQGLQFLFEYFSETQRNKGNFPGRFSGRQFSNSRSEMNVSTLELGDSALYLCASSSRDRGITEQFFGPGTRLTVL.

The gene calls are TRBV28 and TRBJ1-4, with D uncertain. Germline V gene sequence: CDR1 MDHEN, CDR2 SYDVKM. The CDR3 loop spans 13 amino acids. Trimming removed 3 bases from V and 4 bases from J, with 6 bases in between. CDR3: CASSLSRNEKLFF. The CDR3 nucleotides are TGTGCCAGCAGTTTGAGTCGTAATGAAAAACTGTTTTTT.

The chain is built from TRBV20-1 and TRBJ1-5; D gene ambiguous. Germline CDR1 is DFQATT and CDR2 is SNEGSKA (reference sequence). The CDR3 loop spans 13 amino acids. Trimming shortened V by 2 bases and J by 0 bases, and 5 bases separated the two germline ends. CDR3 loop: CSARRDSNQPQHF. In nucleotides, the CDR3 is TGCAGTGCTAGAAGGGATAGCAATCAGCCCCAGCATTTT.

V gene TRBV21-1 combines with J gene TRBJ2-2; the table's D call, TRBD1, was not checked against the DNA. TRBV21-1 is a pseudogene locus. The CDR3 spans 16 residues. The CDR3 reads CASSILGSRGTGELFF. The DNA of the CDR3 is TGTGCCAGCAGCATACTAGGATCCCGGGGCACCGGGGAGCTGTTTTTT.

V is TRBV7-2 and J is TRBJ2-7; 9 bases line up with TRBD2. The CDR3 length is 15 residues. Unmatched junction bases numbered 3, after V lost 1 base and J lost 2 bases. Germline CDR1 reads SGHTA; CDR2 reads FQGNSA. CDR3: CASSLGPSGAYEQYF. CDR3 DNA: TGTGCCAGCAGCTTAGGTCCTAGCGGGGCCTACGAGCAGTACTTC. Using reference TRBV7-2 and TRBJ2-7 for the parts outside the CDR3, the full variable domain is GAGVSQSPSNKVTEKGKDVELRCDPISGHTALYWYRQSLGQGLEFLIYFQGNSAPDKSGLPSDRFSAERTGGSVSTLTIQRTQQEDSAVYLCASSLGPSGAYEQYFGPGTRLTVT.

This chain links TRBV2 with TRBJ1-5, with 12 bases matching TRBD1. V lost 8 bases and J lost 6; bases outside the gene matches: 8. Germline V gives CDR1 SNHLY, CDR2 FYNNEI. The CDR3 totals 15 residues. The DNA for the CDR3 is TGTGCCAGCTGGGAGGGACAGGGGGCCACTCAGCCCCAGCATTTT. It yields the protein CASWEGQGATQPQHF.

This clonotype was observed a handful of times. V gene TRBV2 combines with J gene TRBJ2-5, with D unclear. The germline CDR1 and CDR2 sequences are SNHLY and FYNNEI. This CDR3 has 11 amino acids. The germline V and J ends were trimmed by 7 bases and 5 bases, with 8 bases remaining between them. The DNA of the CDR3 is TGTGCCAGCATGCTGGGGGAGACCCAGTACTTC. This gives the protein CASMLGETQYF.

The chain is built from TRBV5-8 and TRBJ2-1; tentative D call: TRBD2 (6 bases). The CDR3 loop spans 14 amino acids. V lost 9 bases and J 0 bases, leaving 13 bases between the germline ends. Germline CDR1 and CDR2: SGHTS and YDEGEE. As DNA, the CDR3 is TGTGCCACCCTCCGGGACTTCTCCTACAATGAGCAGTTCTTC. This sequence encodes CATLRDFSYNEQFF.

This rearrangement joins TRBV5-1 to TRBJ1-6; unclear D gene. CDR3 size: 14 residues. From germline, CDR1 is SGHRS and CDR2 YFSETQ. Trimming pared 4 bases from V and 7 bases from J, leaving 12 bases between. In nucleotides, the CDR3 is TGCGCCAGCAGCCCAGGACTGGGGAATTCACCCCTCCACTTT. Protein sequence: CASSPGLGNSPLHF.

The chain carries TRBV11-3 and TRBJ2-1, with 8 bases identical to TRBD2. Germline V gene sequence: CDR1 SGHNT, CDR2 YENEEA. The junction had 3 bases not matched to a gene; V was cut back by 5 bases and J by 6 bases. This CDR3 is 13 amino acids long. CDR3 sequence (DNA): TGTGCCAGCAGCCAGGGACTAGTCAATGAGCAGTTCTTC. Amino acids: CASSQGLVNEQFF.